These 15 T cell receptor beta chains originate from one sample sequenced in a study of high-grade serous ovarian cancer treatment subgroups. Profiled with immunoSEQ multiplex PCR; TCRdb holds only in-frame clones, not every one. The sample records around 5,700 clones, 70% to 80% being singletons. Tumor samples were obtained before definitive surgery or chemotherapy. Sequenced material: tumor tissue. The receptors shown here come from a human donor with high-grade serous ovarian cancer.

This clone was detected a few times. The chain uses TRBV5-8 and TRBJ1-2, with 7 bases that match TRBD1. Germline loops: CDR1 SGHTS, CDR2 YDEGEE. With V trimmed by 5 bases and J by 9 bases, 10 bases remained unmatched. The CDR3 totals 13 residues. CDR3 amino acids: CASSEGQGDSYTF. In nucleotides, the CDR3 is TGTGCCAGCAGTGAGGGGCAGGGGGACAGCTACACCTTC.

The V and J genes are TRBV28 and TRBJ2-1; TRBD1 matches 9 bases. The CDR3 extends over 15 amino acids. The ends lost 7 bases at V and 6 bases at J; junction bases unmatched: 10. Germline V CDR1 and CDR2: MDHEN, SYDVKM. This chain's CDR3 is CASKIGTGYFNEQFF. DNA of the CDR3: TGTGCCAGCAAGATCGGGACAGGGTATTTCAATGAGCAGTTCTTC.

The CDR3 sequence: CASSSDIWGEQFF. The CDR3 bases are TGTGCCAGCAGCTCGGACATTTGGGGTGAGCAGTTCTTC. This sequence joins TRBV7-6 and TRBJ2-1; possibly TRBD1 for D (5 bases). Trimming cost V 4 bases and J 9 bases, with 13 bases left between them. This CDR3 has 13 residues. The germline V gene encodes CDR1 SGHVS and CDR2 FNYEAQ.

The genes are TRBV6-6 and TRBJ2-7, with D possibly being TRBD1 (6 bases). Trimming pared 5 bases from V and 7 bases from J, leaving 9 bases between. The germline V gene has CDR1 MNHNY and CDR2 SVGAGI (reference sequence). The CDR3 has 11 amino acids. CDR3 protein: CASSTRGEQYF. The CDR3 DNA is TGTGCCAGCAGTACCAGGGGAGAGCAGTACTTC.

J is TRBJ1-6 and V is TRBV27; D not certain. The length of the CDR3 is 15 residues. The germline V gene has CDR1 MNHEY and CDR2 SMNVEV (reference sequence). The V end was cut by 6 bases, the J end by 0 bases, with 9 bases between. The CDR3 coding sequence is TGTGCCAGCAGAAGTGAGGTCTCCTATAATTCACCCCTCCACTTT. It translates to CASRSEVSYNSPLHF.

This clone was recorded a few times. The rearrangement links TRBV9 to TRBJ1-1; tentatively, D is TRBD1 (5 bases). The CDR3 contains 14 residues. V lost 4 bases and J 1 base, leaving 11 bases between the germline ends. CDR1 is SGDLS, CDR2 YYNGEE, per germline. As DNA, the CDR3 is TGTGCCAGCAGCCCAGGGTGGGGGAACACTGAAGCTTTCTTT. It specifies CASSPGWGNTEAFF.

V usage is TRBV7-9 and J usage is TRBJ1-4; D unresolved. Germline CDR1 is SEHNR and CDR2 is FQNEAQ (reference sequence). CDR3 length equals 14 residues. Trimming shortened V by 1 base and J by 8 bases, and 11 bases separated the two germline ends. The chain's CDR3 is CASSLEDQEEKLFF. The CDR3 DNA reads TGTGCCAGCAGCTTAGAGGACCAGGAGGAAAAACTGTTTTTT.

This chain uses TRBV5-4 with TRBJ1-1, with a possible D match to TRBD1 (5 bases). Germline CDR1 SGHNT, CDR2 YYREEE (reference sequence). The CDR3 is 12 residues long. The V gene lost 0 bases and the J gene lost 6 bases, with 6 bases spanning the gap. The CDR3 loop reads CASSLGGPEAFF. The CDR3, as DNA: TGTGCCAGCAGCTTGGGGGGCCCTGAAGCTTTCTTT.

V is TRBV25-1 and J is TRBJ2-5, with D possibly being TRBD2 (6 bases). The length of the CDR3 is 15 residues. V shed 1 base and J shed 5 bases, with 14 bases lying between them. Germline V CDR1 and CDR2: MGHDK, SYGVNS. This CDR3 is CASSESGTGGETQYF. The CDR3 region has the DNA TGTGCCAGCAGTGAATCAGGTACTGGAGGGGAGACCCAGTACTTC.

J is TRBJ2-5 and V is TRBV19; 16 bases are shared with TRBD2. Germline V gene data show CDR1 as LNHDA and CDR2 as SQIVND (reference sequence). CDR3 size: 16 residues. J gave up 5 bases and V 4 bases, and 4 bases lay outside the gene matches. In DNA, the CDR3 is TGTGCCAGTAGTAGCTTGGGACTAGCGGGGGGGGAGACCCAGTACTTC. Encoded protein: CASSSLGLAGGETQYF.

This rearrangement joins TRBV7-9 to TRBJ1-5; D is unresolved. The V end was cut by 1 base, the J end by 3 bases, with 10 bases between. This CDR3 region has 15 residues. Germline values: CDR1 SEHNR, CDR2 FQNEAQ (reference sequence). The CDR3 nucleotides are TGTGCCAGCAGCTTAGGCACACGGAACAATCAGCCCCAGCATTTT. Protein: CASSLGTRNNQPQHF.

This clone has just one count. This rearrangement joins TRBV28 to TRBJ1-1; TRBD1 might be the D (6 bases). V lost 4 bases, J lost 1 base, and 10 bases lay in between. Germline V gene data show CDR1 as MDHEN and CDR2 as SYDVKM. This CDR3 contains 14 residues. The CDR3, as DNA: TGTGCCAGCAGTTCGGACAGAAAGAACACTGAAGCTTTCTTT. Translating it yields CASSSDRKNTEAFF.

The sample holds one count of this clone. The chain carries TRBV9 and TRBJ2-1; 10 bases are a match to TRBD2. The V gene end was trimmed by 0 bases and the J gene end by 7 bases; junction bases not matched to a gene: 7. CDR1 and CDR2 from the germline V gene are SGDLS and YYNGEE. The CDR3 length is 16 residues. The CDR3 DNA is TGTGCCAGCAGCGTAGGGAGCGGGGGGGCTCGAAATGAGCAGTTCTTC. Amino acids: CASSVGSGGARNEQFF.

This clone was seen more than once but under ten times. The chain's CDR3 is CASSKVGRGHDTEAFF. The CDR3 coding sequence is TGTGCCAGCAGCAAGGTCGGCAGGGGGCATGACACTGAAGCTTTCTTT. The V and J genes are TRBV21-1 and TRBJ1-1; TRBD1, the table's D call, was not compared with the DNA. TRBV21-1 is reported as a pseudogene. CDR3 length: 16 amino acids.

The CDR3 reads CASSGSLTGGSYSGNTIYF. The CDR3, as DNA: TGTGCCAGCAGCGGCAGCCTGACAGGGGGCTCCTACTCTGGAAACACCATATATTTT. The chain joins TRBV4-2 to TRBJ1-3, with 10 bases matching TRBD1. The CDR3 has 19 amino acids. Looked up from germline, CDR1 is LGHNA and CDR2 is YNFKEQ. V lost 5 bases to trimming and J lost 0 bases; unmatched junction nucleotides: 13.